This note documents a single T cell receptor beta chain sequence. This clonotype was recorded only once. This receptor's antigen is unknown. A much larger clone differs by one base, so this may be a read error. The library came from multiplex PCR. Sequencing relied on an Illumina HiSeq 4000. iRepertoire HTBI primers and Arm-PCR amplification of CDR3 regions were used to construct TCR beta libraries. Before sequencing, the PCR products went through gel purification. In the authors' own workflow: Gene usage analysis of CDR3 amino acid clonotypes relied on the 60 or so TRBV and over 13 TRBJ segments identified across samples. COPE and FqMerger were used to merge the filtered high-quality paired reads into contigs. Contigs were aligned with BLAST to IMGT TRBV, TRBD and TRBJ reference genes, and CDR3 was defined per IMGT. Any clonotype with a frequency above 0.1% was counted as a highly expanded clone. Shannon entropy was used to measure repertoire diversity, and the Gini coefficient was used to measure V-J evenness. Public clonotypes were defined as clonotypes shared by more than one individual. TCRdb redid the processing of the public reads, applying fastp at Q25 and MiXCR, and retained in-frame beta chains. CDR3 protein sequences are deduplicated, and each keeps its most common genes and DNA. These V and J calls derive from TCRdb rather than the authors' analysis. For this sample there are 450,000 to 600,000 distinct CDR3 sequences; roughly 16% appear just once. The ten largest clones represent 10% to 15% of the sample.

This specimen belongs to a study of regulatory T cells in long-lasting Graves disease (dated by TCRdb to about 2021). About the study as a whole: Newly diagnosed Graves' disease patients had taken antithyroid drugs for less than 3 months. This study used TCR sequencing and RNA sequencing of peripheral blood to compare persistent Graves' disease patients against newly diagnosed Graves' disease patients. The study was registered as a clinical trial and conducted in China. TCR sequencing covered some 13 persistent and roughly 20 newly diagnosed Graves' disease patients, 33 samples in total.

What this sample's time point label stands for: newly diagnosed GD, antithyroid drugs for less than 3 months. RNA was extracted from PBMCs in TRIzol for both TCR sequencing and RNA sequencing. Graves' disease was diagnosed according to American Thyroid Association guidelines. Patients for the study were recruited at an endocrinology department in Xi'an, China. Each patient gave 8.5 to 9.5 milliliters of peripheral blood, collected in an EDTA anticoagulant tube. Ficoll Paque Plus density gradient separation was used to isolate PBMCs, and no additional T cell sorting was done. RNA quality was checked with an Agilent 2100 Bioanalyzer and agarose gel, and concentration with a NanoDrop 2000. In the germline V gene (reference sequence), CDR1 corresponds to MNHEY and CDR2 to SMNVEV. From cysteine to phenylalanine, the CDR3 is 11 amino acids long. Left in the record is the CDR3 DNA by itself, 33 bases read in frame from the first base.

Here is what the overall study found, with its caveats: Persistent disease showed preferential use of TRBV28, TRBJ1-2 and TRBJ2-5, whereas newly diagnosed disease favored TRBV20-1 and TRBJ2-1. Sequencing and analysis were limited to the TCR beta chain. Compared with newly diagnosed patients, patients with persistent Graves' disease had lower TCR Shannon entropy and fewer highly expanded clones, which suggests clonal expansion. Peripheral blood alone was examined, since thyroid tissue, which constituted the primary lesion, could not be accessed. The authors noted that the small sample size was a limitation that may lower accuracy. More public clonotypes were shared among persistent patients (roughly 3,000) than among newly diagnosed patients (roughly 1,000).

This same sample was also taken into another study, of T cells in Graves' hyperthyroidism and ophthalmopathy. The second study also describes: Stable Graves' hyperthyroidism was defined as the absence of progression to ophthalmopathy over 18 months of follow-up. Hyperthyroidism patients were newly diagnosed, had a disease duration of under 2 months, and were aged 18 to 65 years. Any patient with an uncontrolled infection, another autoimmune disease, pregnancy or lactation was excluded. Diagnoses were established on the basis of clinical symptoms, serum thyroxine and TRAb, thyroid ultrasound, and orbital computed tomography. The TCR CDR3 was subjected to a first round of RT-PCR using the HTBI primer set and the Qiagen OneStep RT-PCR kit. Most expanded thyroid clonotypes (frequency above 0.001) were also found in blood, which suggests that blood repertoires may mirror thyroid immune responses. In cross-validation, a model built on a 13 V-J signature told ophthalmopathy apart from stable hyperthyroidism with approximately 90% sensitivity and approximately 84% specificity, and in testing the same model reached 80%/75%. During validation, the model predicted progression to ophthalmopathy a median of approximately 6.5 months ahead of onset, with almost 71% sensitivity and around 73% specificity. To identify distinguishing TCR V-J signatures, a discovery cohort of about 95 patients was used, comprising fewer than 45 with Graves' ophthalmopathy and some 60 with stable Graves' hyperthyroidism. Whether ophthalmopathy could be predicted prospectively was tested in an independent validation cohort made up of fewer than 20 hyperthyroidism patients plus 17 patients who later progressed to ophthalmopathy. The 100 discovery patients were randomly split 7:3 into training and test sets. Thyroid tissue and blood T-cell repertoires from about six Graves' hyperthyroidism patients were also compared in the study. After sampling, hyperthyroidism patients received methimazole starting at 30 mg daily, and ophthalmopathy patients received high-dose intravenous methylprednisolone. A second multiplex PCR round built the libraries, followed by size selection and purification. Libraries were sequenced paired-end with 100 bp reads on an Illumina HiSeq2000. SOAPnuke was used to process the raw data, throwing out any read that contained adapters or uncalled bases, had a mean Phred below 15, or lacked an exact constant-primer or identifier match. COPE v1.2.5 was used to merge high-quality paired reads, and clonotypes were defined as unique nucleotide sequences. MiTCR v1.1 was used to align clonotypes to the IMGT TRBV, TRBD and TRBJ reference segments. The analysis was restricted to V-J combinations with a frequency above 0.0001, which together covered around 99% of the repertoires. The TCS score was defined as the ratio of F50 (clonal expansion) to E x V (chaos), calculated using BLOSUM62-based TCRdist between CDR3 peptides within each V-J. Welch's t-statistics and random forest reduced fewer than 550 V-J features to 10 to 15, which were used in a naive Bayes classifier (R e1071). Sample size was not statistically predetermined, and blinding of investigators to group allocation was not performed. According to the paper, TCR Vbeta CDR3 sequencing was carried out on more than 120 peripheral blood samples, which came from approximately 41 ophthalmopathy, around 74 hyperthyroidism and roughly 17 progressor patients.

The material sequenced was peripheral blood mononuclear cells (PBMCs), taken at new diagnosis, from a patient treated with antithyroid drugs. The sequence derives from a man aged 35-49 years with Graves disease. Donor details come from another sample of the same person, matched by shared clones. Here the chain combines TRBV27 and TRBJ2-1; the D gene cannot be resolved reliably. DNA sequence: TGTGCCGGCAGTTCTCCCCATGAGCAGTTCTTC. Translated, it reads CAGSSPHEQFF.